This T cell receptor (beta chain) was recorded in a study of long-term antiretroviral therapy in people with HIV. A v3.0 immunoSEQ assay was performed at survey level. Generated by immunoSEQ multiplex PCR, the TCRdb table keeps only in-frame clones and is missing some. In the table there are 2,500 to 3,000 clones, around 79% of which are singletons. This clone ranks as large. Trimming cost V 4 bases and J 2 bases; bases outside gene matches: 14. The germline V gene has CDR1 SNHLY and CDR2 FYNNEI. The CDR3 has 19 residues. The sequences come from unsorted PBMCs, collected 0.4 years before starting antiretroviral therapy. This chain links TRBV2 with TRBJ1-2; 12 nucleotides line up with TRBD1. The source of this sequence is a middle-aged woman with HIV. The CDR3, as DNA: TGTGCCAGCAGTGTCCATCCGGGGACAGGGGGCCTATGGAACTATGGCTACACCTTC. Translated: CASSVHPGTGGLWNYGYTF.